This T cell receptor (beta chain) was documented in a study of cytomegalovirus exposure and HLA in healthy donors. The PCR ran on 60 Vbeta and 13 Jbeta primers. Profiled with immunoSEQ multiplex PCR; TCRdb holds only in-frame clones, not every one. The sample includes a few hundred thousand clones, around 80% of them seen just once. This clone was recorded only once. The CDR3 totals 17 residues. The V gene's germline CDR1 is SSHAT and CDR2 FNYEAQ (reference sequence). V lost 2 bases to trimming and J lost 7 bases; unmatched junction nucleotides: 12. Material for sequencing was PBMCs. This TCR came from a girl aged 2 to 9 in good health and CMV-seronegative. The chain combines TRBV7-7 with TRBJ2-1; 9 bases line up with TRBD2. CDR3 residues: CASSLLAGNTRGNEQFF. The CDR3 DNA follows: TGTGCCAGCAGCTTACTAGCGGGGAATACCCGGGGGAATGAGCAGTTCTTC.